These T cell receptor beta chains were read from a single sample in a study of neurological immune-mediated disorders. Each CDR3 protein gets one entry after TCRdb re-called the 5' RACE reads with MiXCR. The table lists around 51,000 distinct CDR3 sequences, 12% of them singletons. The specimen sequenced was PBMCs. These receptor sequences come from a male donor with HTLV-1-associated myelopathy (HAM/TSP). Both conserved end residues are part of each CDR3. The D gene is left open where the match is weak. Part of the rows lack a size; the others show once, few, many or a class for expanded clones.

>TRBJ1-3|many|TRBD1|TRBV6-5
CASATTGISGNTIYF
TGTGCCAGCGCCACGACAGGGATCTCTGGAAACACCATATATTTT
>TRBJ1-3|many|.|TRBV5-8
CASSTGRQSSGNTIYF
TGTGCCAGCAGCACGGGACGGCAGAGCTCTGGAAACACCATATATTTT
>TRBJ2-7|.|TRBD1|TRBV6-2/TRBV6-3
CASSSVTGSYEQYF
TGTGCCAGCAGCAGCGTGACAGGGAGCTACGAGCAGTACTTC
>TRBJ2-5|.|.|TRBV6-5
CANKTGEGTQYF
TGTGCCAACAAGACAGGTGAGGGGACCCAGTACTTC
>TRBJ1-1|.|.|TRBV6-5
CANSYGANTEAFF
TGTGCCAACAGTTACGGGGCGAACACTGAAGCTTTCTTT
>TRBJ2-2|many|TRBD1|TRBV5-1
CASSTGAGTGELFF
TGCGCCAGCAGCACAGGGGCGGGCACCGGGGAGCTGTTTTTT
>TRBJ2-1|many|.|TRBV7-9
CASSANPGNEQFF
TGTGCCAGCAGCGCGAACCCAGGCAATGAGCAGTTCTTC
>TRBJ1-6|many|.|TRBV27
CASRFLGSPLHF
TGTGCCAGCAGATTCCTTGGGTCACCCCTCCACTTT
>TRBJ2-3|many|.|TRBV5-4
CASSFGPGGNTQYF
TGTGCCAGCAGCTTTGGCCCTGGAGGGAATACGCAGTATTTT
>TRBJ1-6|many|.|TRBV6-5
CASSLQGLNNSPLHF
TGTGCCAGCAGTTTGCAGGGGTTGAATAATTCACCCCTCCACTTT
>TRBJ2-2|many|.|TRBV25-1
CASSYRTANTGELFF
TGTGCCAGCAGCTACAGGACTGCGAACACCGGGGAGCTGTTTTTT
>TRBJ2-7|.|.|TRBV9
CASSVGGRWGFYEQYF
TGTGCCAGCAGCGTTGGGGGGAGGTGGGGCTTCTACGAGCAGTACTTC
>TRBJ1-1|many|.|TRBV9
CASSVEGVWVDTEAFF
TGTGCCAGCAGCGTCGAGGGAGTGTGGGTTGACACTGAAGCTTTCTTT
>TRBJ2-1|many|TRBD2|TRBV9
CASSDPSSGDEQFF
TGTGCCAGCAGCGACCCCTCTAGCGGGGACGAGCAGTTCTTC
>TRBJ2-4|many|TRBD1|TRBV5-1
CASSGRGNIQYF
TGCGCCAGCAGCGGCAGGGGGAACATTCAGTACTTC
>TRBJ2-5|.|.|TRBV11-2
CASSSDNDATQYF
TGTGCCAGCAGCTCCGATAACGATGCGACCCAGTACTTC
>TRBJ2-2|many|.|TRBV4-3
CASSQGYGDTGELFF
TGCGCCAGCAGCCAAGGGTATGGTGACACCGGGGAGCTGTTTTTT
>TRBJ1-2|many|.|TRBV20-1
CSARDLRGSYGYTF
TGCAGTGCTAGAGACCTCAGGGGTTCCTATGGCTACACCTTC
>TRBJ1-6|many|.|TRBV7-3
CASSLDNQNSPLHF
TGTGCCAGCAGCCTCGACAACCAGAATTCACCCCTCCACTTT
>TRBJ2-3|many|TRBD2|TRBV10-3
CAISAVGTSGGEVLSDTQYF
TGTGCCATCAGTGCGGTGGGGACTAGCGGGGGAGAGGTTTTATCAGATACGCAGTATTTT